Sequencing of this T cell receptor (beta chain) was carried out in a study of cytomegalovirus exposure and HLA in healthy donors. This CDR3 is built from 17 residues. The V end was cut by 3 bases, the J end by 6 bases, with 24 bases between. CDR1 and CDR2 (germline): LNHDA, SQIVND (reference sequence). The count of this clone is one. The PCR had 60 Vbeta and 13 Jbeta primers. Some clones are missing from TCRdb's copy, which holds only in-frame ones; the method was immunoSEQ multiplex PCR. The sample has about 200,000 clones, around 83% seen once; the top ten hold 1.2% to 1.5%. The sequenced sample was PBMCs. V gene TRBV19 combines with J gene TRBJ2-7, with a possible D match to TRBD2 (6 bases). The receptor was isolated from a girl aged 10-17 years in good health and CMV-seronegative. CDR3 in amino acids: CASSMTPPPGEAAEQYF. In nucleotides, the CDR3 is TGTGCCAGTAGTATGACTCCCCCCCCCGGGGAGGCAGCCGAGCAGTACTTC.